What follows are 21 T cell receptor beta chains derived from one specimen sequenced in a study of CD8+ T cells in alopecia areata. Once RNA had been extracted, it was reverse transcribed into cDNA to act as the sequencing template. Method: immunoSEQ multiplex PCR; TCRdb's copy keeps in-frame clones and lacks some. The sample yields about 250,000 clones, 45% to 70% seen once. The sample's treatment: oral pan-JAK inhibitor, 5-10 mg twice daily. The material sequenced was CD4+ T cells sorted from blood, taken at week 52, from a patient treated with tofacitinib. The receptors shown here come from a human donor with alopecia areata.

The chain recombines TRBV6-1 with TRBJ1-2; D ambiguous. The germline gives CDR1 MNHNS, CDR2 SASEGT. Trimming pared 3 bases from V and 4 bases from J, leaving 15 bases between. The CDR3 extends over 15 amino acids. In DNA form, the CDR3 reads TGTGCCAGCAGTGAGAACGGGTCGAAGGCCTATGGCTACACCTTC. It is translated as CASSENGSKAYGYTF.

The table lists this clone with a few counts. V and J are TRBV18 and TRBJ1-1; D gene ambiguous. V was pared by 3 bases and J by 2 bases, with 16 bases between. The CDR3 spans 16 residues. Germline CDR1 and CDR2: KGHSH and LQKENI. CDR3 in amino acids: CASSPRIRQLNTEAFF. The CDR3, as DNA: TGTGCCAGCTCACCGAGGATCAGGCAACTTAACACTGAAGCTTTCTTT.

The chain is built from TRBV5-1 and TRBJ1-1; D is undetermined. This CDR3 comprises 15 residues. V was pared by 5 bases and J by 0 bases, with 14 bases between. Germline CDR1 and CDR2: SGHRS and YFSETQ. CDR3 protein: CASSSGLSVNTEAFF. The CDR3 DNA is TGCGCCAGCAGTTCCGGACTTTCGGTGAACACTGAAGCTTTCTTT.

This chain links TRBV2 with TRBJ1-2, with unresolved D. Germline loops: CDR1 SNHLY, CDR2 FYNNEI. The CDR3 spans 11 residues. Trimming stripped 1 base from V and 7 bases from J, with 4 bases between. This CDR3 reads CASSEEAGYTF. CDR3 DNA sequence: TGTGCCAGCAGTGAAGAGGCTGGCTACACCTTC.

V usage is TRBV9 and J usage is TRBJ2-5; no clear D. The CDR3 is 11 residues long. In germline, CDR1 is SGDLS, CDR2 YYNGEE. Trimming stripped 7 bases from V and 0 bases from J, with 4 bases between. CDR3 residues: CASGDQETQYF. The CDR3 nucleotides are TGTGCCAGCGGGGACCAAGAGACCCAGTACTTC. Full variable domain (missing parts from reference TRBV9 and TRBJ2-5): DSGVTQTPKHLITATGQRVTLRCSPRSGDLSVYWYQQSLDQGLQFLIQYYNGEERAKGNILERFSAQQFPDLHSELNLSSLELGDSALYFCASGDQETQYFGPGTRLLVL.

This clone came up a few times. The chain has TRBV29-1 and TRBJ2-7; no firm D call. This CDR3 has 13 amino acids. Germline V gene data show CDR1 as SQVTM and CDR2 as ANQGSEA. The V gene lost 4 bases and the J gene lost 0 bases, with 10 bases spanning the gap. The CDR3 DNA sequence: TGCAGCGTTGTCCCCTATAGCTCCTACGAGCAGTACTTC. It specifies CSVVPYSSYEQYF.

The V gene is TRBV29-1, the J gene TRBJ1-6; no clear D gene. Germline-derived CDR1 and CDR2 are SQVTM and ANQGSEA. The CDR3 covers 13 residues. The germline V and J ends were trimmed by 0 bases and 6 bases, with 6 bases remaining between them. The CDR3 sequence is CSVEEWTNSPLHF. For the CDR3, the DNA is TGCAGCGTTGAAGAATGGACTAATTCACCCCTCCACTTT. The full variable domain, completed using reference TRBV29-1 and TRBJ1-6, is SAVISQKPSRDICQRGTSLTIQCQVDSQVTMMFWYRQQPGQSLTLIATANQGSEATYESGFVIDKFPISRPNLTFSTLTVSNMSPEDSSIYLCSVEEWTNSPLHFGNGTRLTVT.

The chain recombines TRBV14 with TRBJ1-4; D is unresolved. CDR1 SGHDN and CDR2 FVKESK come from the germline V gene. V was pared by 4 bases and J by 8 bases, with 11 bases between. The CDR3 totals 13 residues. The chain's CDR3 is CASSRDFWEKLFF. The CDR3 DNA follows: TGTGCCAGCAGCCGAGACTTCTGGGAAAAACTGTTTTTT. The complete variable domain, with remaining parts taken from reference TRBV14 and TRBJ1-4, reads EAGVTQFPSHSVIEKGQTVTLRCDPISGHDNLYWYRRVMGKEIKFLLHFVKESKQDESGMPNNRFLAERTGGTYSTLKVQPAELEDSGVYFCASSRDFWEKLFFGSGTQLSVL.

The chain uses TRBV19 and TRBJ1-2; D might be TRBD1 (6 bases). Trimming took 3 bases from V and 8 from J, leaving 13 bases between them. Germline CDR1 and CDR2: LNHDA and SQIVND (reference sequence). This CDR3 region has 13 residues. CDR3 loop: CASSIDRSGGYTF. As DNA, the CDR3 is TGTGCCAGTAGTATCGACAGGTCTGGGGGCTACACCTTC.

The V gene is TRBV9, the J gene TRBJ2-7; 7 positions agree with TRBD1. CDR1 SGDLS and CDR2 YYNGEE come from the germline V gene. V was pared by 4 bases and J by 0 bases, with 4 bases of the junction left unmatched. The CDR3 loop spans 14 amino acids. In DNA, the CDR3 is TGTGCCAGCAGCTCAACAGGGGACTCCTACGAGCAGTACTTC. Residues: CASSSTGDSYEQYF.

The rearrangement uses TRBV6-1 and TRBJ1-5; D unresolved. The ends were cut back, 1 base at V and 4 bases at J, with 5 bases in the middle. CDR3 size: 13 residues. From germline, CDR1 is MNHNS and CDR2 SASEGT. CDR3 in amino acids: CASSEGSNQPQHF. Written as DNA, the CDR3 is TGTGCCAGCAGTGAAGGAAGTAATCAGCCCCAGCATTTT.

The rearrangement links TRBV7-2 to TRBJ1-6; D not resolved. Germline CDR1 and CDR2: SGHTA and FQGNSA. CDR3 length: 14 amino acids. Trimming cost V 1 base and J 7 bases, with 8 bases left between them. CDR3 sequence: CASSLVGRNSPLHF. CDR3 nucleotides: TGTGCCAGCAGCTTAGTAGGGAGGAATTCACCCCTCCACTTT.

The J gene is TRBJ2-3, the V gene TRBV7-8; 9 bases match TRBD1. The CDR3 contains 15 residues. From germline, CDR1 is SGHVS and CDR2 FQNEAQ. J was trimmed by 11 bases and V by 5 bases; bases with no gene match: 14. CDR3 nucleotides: TGTGCCAGCAGCCCCGATGGGACAGGGTTTTTGATGCAGTATTTT. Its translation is CASSPDGTGFLMQYF.

CDR3 region: CSVTRLMGQETQYF. Here the CDR3 DNA reads TGCAGCGTTACCCGCCTAATGGGGCAAGAGACCCAGTACTTC. The chain combines TRBV29-1 with TRBJ2-5; D call uncertain. The CDR3 extends over 14 amino acids. CDR1 is SQVTM and CDR2 is ANQGSEA in the germline V gene. Trimming cost V 5 bases and J 2 bases, with 15 bases left between them.

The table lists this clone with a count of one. The CDR3 loop is CASSYHGGRYEQYF. CDR3 nucleotides: TGTGCCAGCAGTTACCATGGGGGGCGGTACGAGCAGTACTTC. The chain carries TRBV6-5 and TRBJ2-7; D may correspond to TRBD1 or TRBD2 (6 bases each). CDR1 is MNHEY and CDR2 is SVGAGI in the germline V gene. The ends were cut back, 2 bases at V and 4 bases at J, with 12 bases in the middle. The CDR3 has 14 residues.

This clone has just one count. CDR3 region: CASSEGAGYTF. CDR3 bases: TGTGCCAGCAGTGAGGGGGCTGGCTACACCTTC. This chain links TRBV25-1 with TRBJ1-2; possibly TRBD1 for D (6 bases). This CDR3 has 11 residues. Germline V gene sequence: CDR1 MGHDK, CDR2 SYGVNS. The ends were cut back, 3 bases at V and 7 bases at J, with 6 bases in the middle.

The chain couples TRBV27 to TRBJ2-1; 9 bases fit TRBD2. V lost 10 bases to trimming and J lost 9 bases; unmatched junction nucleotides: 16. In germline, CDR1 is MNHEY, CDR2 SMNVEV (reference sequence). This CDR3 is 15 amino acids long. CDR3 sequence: CATQRGASSSSEQFF. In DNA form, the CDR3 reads TGTGCCACGCAGCGGGGGGCGAGTAGTAGTAGTGAGCAGTTCTTC.

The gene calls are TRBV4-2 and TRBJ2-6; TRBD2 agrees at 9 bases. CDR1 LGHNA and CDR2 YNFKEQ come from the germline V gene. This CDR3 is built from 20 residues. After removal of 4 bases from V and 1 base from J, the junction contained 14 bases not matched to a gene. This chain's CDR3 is CASSRVPKERGASGANVLTF. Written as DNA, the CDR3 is TGTGCCAGCAGCCGAGTCCCAAAGGAGCGGGGGGCTTCTGGGGCCAACGTCCTGACTTTC.

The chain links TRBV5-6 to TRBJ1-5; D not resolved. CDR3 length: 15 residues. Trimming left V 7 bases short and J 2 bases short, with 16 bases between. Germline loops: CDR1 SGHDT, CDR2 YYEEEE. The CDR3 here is CASHFRGVGNQPQHF. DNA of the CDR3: TGTGCCAGCCACTTTCGGGGAGTTGGCAATCAGCCCCAGCATTTT.

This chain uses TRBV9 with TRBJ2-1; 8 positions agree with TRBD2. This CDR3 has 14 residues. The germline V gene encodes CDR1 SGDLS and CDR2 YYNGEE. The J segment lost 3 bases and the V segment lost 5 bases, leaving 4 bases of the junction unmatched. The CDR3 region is CASSPSGGYNEQFF. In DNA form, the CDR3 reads TGTGCCAGCAGTCCGAGCGGGGGCTACAATGAGCAGTTCTTC.

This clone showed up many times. CDR3 sequence: CAISEGSGASYEQYF. The CDR3 region has the DNA TGTGCCATCAGTGAAGGGTCAGGGGCTAGCTACGAGCAGTACTTC. The V gene is TRBV10-3, the J gene TRBJ2-7, with D tentatively TRBD1 (6 bases). Trimming took off 3 bases at V and 3 bases at J, with 15 bases between the two ends. Germline-derived CDR1 and CDR2 are ENHRY and SYGVKD. The CDR3 has 15 amino acids.